This T cell receptor beta chain came from a study of T cell responses to AZD1222 COVID-19 vaccine. The ends were cut back, 5 bases at V and 4 bases at J, with 15 bases in the middle. This CDR3 has 14 amino acids. Germline CDR1 reads SGHRS; CDR2 reads YFSETQ. Produced via immunoSEQ multiplex PCR; TCRdb's table is partial and in-frame only. Of fewer than 120,000 clones in the sample, around 90% were seen once. This sequence joins TRBV5-1 and TRBJ1-2; no firm D call. Specimen: peripheral blood, collected on day 0 of AZD1222 vaccination. The receptor was derived from an adult in good health. The CDR3: CASSKTTPSYGYTF. CDR3 coding DNA: TGCGCCAGCAGTAAAACGACACCGTCCTATGGCTACACCTTC.